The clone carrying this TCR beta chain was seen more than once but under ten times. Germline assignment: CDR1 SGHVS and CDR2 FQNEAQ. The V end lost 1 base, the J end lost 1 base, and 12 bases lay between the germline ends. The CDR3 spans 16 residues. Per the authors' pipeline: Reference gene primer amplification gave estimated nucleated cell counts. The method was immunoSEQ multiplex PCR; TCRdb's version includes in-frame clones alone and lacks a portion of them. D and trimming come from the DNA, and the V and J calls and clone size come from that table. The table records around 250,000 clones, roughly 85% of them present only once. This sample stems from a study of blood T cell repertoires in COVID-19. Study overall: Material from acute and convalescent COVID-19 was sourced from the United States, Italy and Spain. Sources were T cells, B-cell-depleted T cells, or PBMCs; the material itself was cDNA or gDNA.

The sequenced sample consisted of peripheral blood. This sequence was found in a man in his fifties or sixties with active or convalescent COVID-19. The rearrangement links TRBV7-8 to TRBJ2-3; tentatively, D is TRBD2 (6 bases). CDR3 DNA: TGTGCCAGCAGCTTAGAGCCCCCGGGGGGCACAGATACGCAGTATTTT. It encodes CASSLEPPGGTDTQYF. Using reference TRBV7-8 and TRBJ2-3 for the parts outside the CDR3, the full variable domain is GAGVSQSPRYKVAKRGQDVALRCDPISGHVSLFWYQQALGQGPEFLTYFQNEAQLDKSGLPSDRFFAERPEGSVSTLKIQRTQQEDSAVYLCASSLEPPGGTDTQYFGPGTRLTVL.